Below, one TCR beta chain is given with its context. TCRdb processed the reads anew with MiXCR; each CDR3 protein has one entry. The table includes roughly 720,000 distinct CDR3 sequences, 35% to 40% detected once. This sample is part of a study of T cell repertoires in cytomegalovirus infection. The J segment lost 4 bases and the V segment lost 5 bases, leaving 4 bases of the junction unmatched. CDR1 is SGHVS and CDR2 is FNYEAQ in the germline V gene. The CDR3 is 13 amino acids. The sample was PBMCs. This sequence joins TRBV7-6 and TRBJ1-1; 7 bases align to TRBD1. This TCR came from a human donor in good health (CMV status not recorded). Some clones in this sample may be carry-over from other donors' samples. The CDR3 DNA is TGTGCCAGCAGCCAGGGGGGGGGCACTGAAGCTTTCTTT. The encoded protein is CASSQGGGTEAFF.